The clone carrying this TCR beta chain occurred many times. This specimen belongs to a study of CD8+CD57+ T cells in acquired aplastic anemia. The wider study: Sorted CD4+ and CD8+ cells gave a mean 3.2 ug DNA, range about 0.2 to 27.4 ug.

Trimming took 4 bases from V and 2 from J, leaving 11 bases between them. CDR1 and CDR2 (germline): SGHRS, YFSETQ. The CDR3 has 14 amino acids. The template for TCR beta VDJ and CDR3 sequence profiling was genomic DNA. One entry per CDR3 protein, called by TCRdb with MiXCR from the reads. In the table there are roughly 130,000 distinct CDR3 sequences, about 46% of which are singletons. The receptor was derived from a human donor in good health, serving as a control. Input material: sorted CD4+, CD8+, or CD8+CD57+ T cells (not recorded which) from PBMCs. V usage is TRBV5-1 and J usage is TRBJ2-3; TRBD1 is a possible D gene (6 bases). The CDR3 nucleotides read TGCGCCAGCAGCAAGGACAGAATCACAGATACGCAGTATTTT. Its translation is CASSKDRITDTQYF.